This T cell receptor (beta chain) was retrieved from a study of blood T cell repertoires in COVID-19. Study information: Acute-phase and convalescent COVID-19 samples originated in the United States, Italy and Spain. Nucleic acid was either cDNA or gDNA, and it came from T cells, B-cell-depleted T cells, or PBMCs.

With 4 bases clipped from V and 0 bases from J, the junction kept 7 bases outside the gene matches. The germline CDR1 and CDR2 sequences are SNHLY and FYNNEI. The CDR3 has 18 residues. Per the original data handling: Researchers report that nucleated cell counts were estimated from reference gene primer amplification. Measured with immunoSEQ multiplex PCR; TCRdb has only the in-frame clones, and not every one. V and J calls and clone size follow that table, whereas D and trimming were derived from the DNA. Of roughly 140,000 clones listed, around 86% were seen once; the top ten hold about 7.5%. The chain has TRBV2 and TRBJ1-4; TRBD1 matches 11 bases. The sequenced sample was peripheral blood. This clonotype originated in a human donor in a cohort sampled during active COVID-19. In DNA form, the CDR3 reads TGTGCCAGCAGTGCTCGGGACAGGGGGAGTGCAACTAATGAAAAACTGTTTTTT. It yields the protein CASSARDRGSATNEKLFF.